The TCR beta chain under discussion was sequenced for a study of blood T cell repertoires in COVID-19. Study information: Sources were T cells, B-cell-depleted T cells, or PBMCs; the material itself was cDNA or gDNA.

Participants were aged about 18 to 95 years, lived in over 20 US areas, and enrolled virtually. Participant reports of clinical history set cohort assignment. As handled by the study authors: Estimates of nucleated cell counts were drawn from the amplification of reference gene primers. The repertoire was sequenced with immunoSEQ multiplex PCR; TCRdb's copy has only in-frame clones and lacks some. V and J calls and clone size are as listed in that table; D and trimming were resolved from the DNA. The sample has around 200,000 clones; roughly 87% are singletons. The CDR3 covers 20 residues. V gave up 0 bases and J gave up 0 bases, with 22 bases separating them.

This chain joins TRBV5-3 and TRBJ1-5, with TRBD1 as a possible D gene (5 bases). TRBV5-3 is classed as an ORF, of uncertain function. The sequencing sample was made of PBMCs or T cells enriched from blood (not recorded which). The TCR sequence derives from a woman aged 40 to 50 with acute COVID-19. The CDR3 bases are TGTGCCAGAAGCTTGGCGGGCTGGGGCGCCAGTTCCAATAGCAATCAGCCCCAGCATTTT. Protein: CARSLAGWGASSNSNQPQHF.